The T cell receptor (beta chain) described here comes from a study of identical twins. Study-wide findings and caveats: In cord blood, abundant beta clonotypes had fewer insertions; memory showed no trend. Beta out-of-frame sequences showed weaker excess twin sharing.

TCRdb redid the calling of the 5' RACE reads with MiXCR, one entry per CDR3 protein. This table holds 130,000 to 150,000 distinct CDR3 sequences, 3% to 4.5% found once. This clonotype was recorded at least ten times. Its antigen is as yet unknown. This CDR3 is built from 16 residues. CDR1 is SGHRS and CDR2 is YFSETQ in the germline V gene. The ends lost 2 bases at V and 4 bases at J; junction bases unmatched: 8. The chain is built from TRBV5-1 and TRBJ2-3; 9 nucleotides line up with TRBD2. This TCR derives from a man in his late teens or twenties in good health. Material for sequencing was memory T cells sorted from blood. The CDR3 region is CASSLVAGDLSDTQYF. The DNA of the CDR3 is TGCGCCAGCAGCTTAGTAGCGGGAGATCTATCAGATACGCAGTATTTT.